These 29 T cell receptor beta chains were all obtained from the same sample, sequenced in a study of blood T cell repertoires in COVID-19. Repertoires were generated with immunoSEQ multiplex PCR, while TCRdb's copy carries only in-frame clones and drops some. The repertoire has 490,000 or so clones, roughly 90% of them found once; the top ten carry approximately 1.8%. The sequenced sample was PBMCs or T cells enriched from blood (not recorded which). These receptors all come from a woman between 40 and 50 years old who had recovered from COVID-19.

The chain joins TRBV6-2 or TRBV6-3 to TRBJ2-1; TRBD2 agrees at 9 bases. The ends lost 5 bases at V and 6 bases at J; junction bases unmatched: 14. The CDR3 runs 17 residues. Germline-derived CDR1 and CDR2 are MNHEY and SVGEGT. CDR3 sequence (DNA): TGTGCCAGCAGTCCCGGGACTAGCTCAGTGGTACTCAATGAGCAGTTCTTC. It yields the protein CASSPGTSSVVLNEQFF.

J is TRBJ1-1 and V is TRBV5-5, with D possibly matching TRBD1 (5 bases). The CDR3 extends over 15 amino acids. Germline assignment: CDR1 SGHKS and CDR2 YYEKEE (reference sequence). Trimming cost V 1 base and J 1 base, with 11 bases left between them. CDR3 nucleotide sequence: TGTGCCAGCAGCTTGAATAGGGGTCGGAACACTGAAGCTTTCTTT. It codes for CASSLNRGRNTEAFF.

This clone appeared once. The chain joins TRBV4-3 to TRBJ2-2; 14 bases fit TRBD2. This CDR3 has 18 amino acids. Germline CDR1 LGHNA, CDR2 YSLEER. The J segment lost 1 base and the V segment lost 0 bases, leaving 1 base of the junction unmatched. CDR3 protein: CASSQDGLAGGNTGELFF. The CDR3 nucleotides read TGCGCCAGCAGCCAAGATGGACTAGCGGGAGGGAACACCGGGGAGCTGTTTTTT.

As regards this clone: The same CDR3 is also encoded by other DNA sequences in this sample. J is TRBJ2-7 and V is TRBV3-1 (or the pseudogene TRBV3-2); D not certain. CDR3 length: 12 amino acids. V was pared by 1 base and J by 3 bases, with 4 bases between. From germline, CDR1 is LGHDT and CDR2 YNNKEL (reference sequence). This CDR3 reads CASSQAVYEQYF. Written as DNA, the CDR3 is TGTGCCAGCAGCCAAGCGGTCTACGAGCAGTACTTC.

The CDR3 region is CASSLGLWETQYF. The DNA of the CDR3 is TGTGCCAGCAGCTTGGGACTGTGGGAGACCCAGTACTTC. The V and J genes are TRBV5-8 and TRBJ2-5, with D unclear. The V gene's germline CDR1 is SGHTS and CDR2 YDEGEE. The CDR3 sequence is 13 residues long. V lost 0 bases to trimming and J lost 5 bases, with 8 bases between them.

This chain connects TRBV6-5 to TRBJ1-2, with a possible D match to TRBD1 (6 bases). Trimming cost V 8 bases and J 2 bases, with 9 bases left between them. Looked up from germline, CDR1 is MNHEY and CDR2 is SVGAGI. The CDR3 length is 12 residues. The CDR3 DNA reads as TGTGCCAGCGGGAGGGGGAACTATGGCTACACCTTC. Residues: CASGRGNYGYTF.

CDR3 loop: CASSLNRGTGELFF. The CDR3 DNA reads TGTGCCAGCAGCTTAAACCGGGGTACCGGGGAGCTGTTTTTT. V gene TRBV7-9 combines with J gene TRBJ2-2; D may be TRBD2 (5 bases). Germline CDR1 reads SEHNR; CDR2 reads FQNEAQ (reference sequence). V gave up 2 bases and J gave up 5 bases, with 9 bases separating them. The CDR3 is 14 amino acids.

The chain carries TRBV24-1 and TRBJ1-2; TRBD1 matches 12 bases. This CDR3 comprises 16 residues. The germline V gene encodes CDR1 KGHDR and CDR2 SFDVKD. V was clipped by 4 bases and J by 5 bases; unmatched bases: 7. The CDR3 loop is CATSESGTGGVYGYTF. CDR3 nucleotides: TGTGCCACCAGTGAATCCGGGACAGGGGGCGTATATGGCTACACCTTC.

The rearrangement uses TRBV24-1 and TRBJ1-1; D ambiguous. This CDR3 region has 14 residues. Germline CDR1 is KGHDR and CDR2 is SFDVKD. Trimming took off 1 base at V and 1 base at J, with 6 bases between the two ends. This CDR3 reads CATSDFGWNTEAFF. As DNA, the CDR3 is TGTGCCACCAGTGATTTCGGGTGGAACACTGAAGCTTTCTTT.

CDR3 coding DNA: TGCAGCGTTCTCGAGGGACTAGTGTTGTTCTTC. As protein: CSVLEGLVLFF. The chain carries TRBV29-1 and TRBJ2-1, with 8 nucleotides matching TRBD2. With V trimmed by 5 bases and J by 15 bases, 9 bases remained unmatched. The V gene's germline CDR1 is SQVTM and CDR2 ANQGSEA. This CDR3 spans 11 amino acids.

The chain combines TRBV5-1 with TRBJ2-3, with D possibly being TRBD1 (6 bases). The CDR3 totals 15 residues. The V end lost 3 bases, the J end lost 5 bases, and 16 bases lay between the germline ends. Germline assignment: CDR1 SGHRS and CDR2 YFSETQ. The CDR3 reads CASSSDRARVDTQYF. DNA of the CDR3: TGCGCCAGCAGCTCGGACAGAGCGCGGGTAGATACGCAGTATTTT.

This chain uses TRBV19 with TRBJ1-1; D gene uncertain. The CDR3 has 15 residues. Germline lookup yields CDR1 LNHDA and CDR2 SQIVND (reference sequence). Trimming left V 6 bases short and J 1 base short, with 15 bases between. CDR3 in amino acids: CASSNSARGNTEAFF. The CDR3, as DNA: TGTGCCAGTAGCAATTCAGCGAGAGGGAACACTGAAGCTTTCTTT.

The chain employs TRBV15 and TRBJ2-7; TRBD2 matches 7 bases. The germline CDR1 and CDR2 sequences are LNHNV and YYDKDF (reference sequence). After removal of 1 base from V and 4 bases from J, the junction contained 13 bases not matched to a gene. The length of the CDR3 is 17 residues. CDR3 sequence (DNA): TGTGCCACCAGCAGAGGGGGAGGGGAGAGACATCCTTACGAGCAGTACTTC. This encodes CATSRGGGERHPYEQYF.

Turning to this clone: A junction end diverges from the germline sequence, so it may reflect a read error. V usage is TRBV7-7 and J usage is TRBJ2-5, with D maybe TRBD2 (6 bases). CDR1 is SSHAT, CDR2 FNYEAQ, per germline (reference sequence). CDR3 length: 18 residues. The CDR3, as DNA: TGTGCTAGCAGCTTAAATCGAGGTGGGGCGGGGACGGTAGAGACCCAGTACTTC. This translates into CASSLNRGGAGTVETQYF.

The chain uses TRBV21-1 and TRBJ2-7; no check of the table's D call, TRBD1, against the DNA was made. TRBV21-1 is recorded as a pseudogene. This CDR3 region has 16 residues. The CDR3 is CASILILRDRPYEQYF. DNA of the CDR3: TGTGCCAGCATTCTGATCCTCCGGGACAGACCCTACGAGCAGTACTTC.

The gene calls are TRBV27 and TRBJ2-5; 8 bases align to TRBD1. The J segment lost 5 bases and the V segment lost 7 bases, leaving 9 bases of the junction unmatched. Germline V gene data show CDR1 as MNHEY and CDR2 as SMNVEV (reference sequence). The CDR3 loop spans 14 amino acids. In DNA, the CDR3 is TGTGCCAGCAAGCTCCAGGGGGCCGTTGAGACCCAGTACTTC. Translation gives CASKLQGAVETQYF.

The rearrangement links TRBV7-9 to TRBJ1-2, with 9 bases aligning to TRBD1. The CDR3 runs to 18 residues. Germline CDR1 is SEHNR and CDR2 is FQNEAQ (reference sequence). V lost 5 bases and J lost 2; bases outside the gene matches: 15. CDR3: CASSHPTGGTDLNYGYTF. In DNA, the CDR3 is TGTGCCAGCAGCCACCCGACAGGGGGGACCGATTTGAACTATGGCTACACCTTC.

The chain has TRBV7-9 and TRBJ1-1; 8 bases match TRBD1. The V and J ends lost 1 base and 0 bases, in that order; junction bases with no gene match: 4. The CDR3 spans 16 residues. The germline V gene encodes CDR1 SEHNR and CDR2 FQNEAQ (reference sequence). In nucleotides, the CDR3 is TGTGCCAGCAGCTTAGGACAGGGGCTCCTGAACACTGAAGCTTTCTTT. Protein sequence: CASSLGQGLLNTEAFF.

This chain connects TRBV5-1 to TRBJ2-3; 8 positions match TRBD2. Unmatched junction bases numbered 11, after V lost 4 bases and J lost 4 bases. This CDR3 region has 16 residues. Germline lookup yields CDR1 SGHRS and CDR2 YFSETQ. The CDR3 DNA reads as TGCGCCAGCAGCCCCGGGGGGGGCCGGGTCGCAGATACGCAGTATTTT. Protein sequence: CASSPGGGRVADTQYF.

The chain has TRBV10-3 and TRBJ2-3; 8 bases are shared with TRBD1. From germline, CDR1 is ENHRY and CDR2 SYGVKD. The CDR3 sequence is 14 residues long. V dropped 6 bases and J dropped 4; count of bases not matched to a gene: 6. The CDR3: CAIRPGGAADTQYF. The CDR3 DNA sequence: TGTGCCATCAGGCCAGGGGGCGCGGCAGATACGCAGTATTTT.

This chain links TRBV15 with TRBJ2-3; 11 nucleotides align to TRBD2. V lost 3 bases to trimming and J lost 2 bases; unmatched junction nucleotides: 7. Germline loops: CDR1 LNHNV, CDR2 YYDKDF (reference sequence). The CDR3 extends over 17 amino acids. CDR3 bases: TGTGCCACCAGCAGGACCGGGACTAGCGGTTACACAGATACGCAGTATTTT. This gives the protein CATSRTGTSGYTDTQYF.

The genes are TRBV3-1 (or the pseudogene TRBV3-2) and TRBJ1-1; weak D call: TRBD1 (5 bases). The CDR3 sequence is 12 residues long. Germline V gene lookup returns CDR1 LGHDT and CDR2 YNNKEL (reference sequence). V was pared by 7 bases and J by 5 bases, with 11 bases between. DNA for the CDR3: TGTGCCAGCAAGAACCAGGGAACTGAAGCTTTCTTT. This gives the protein CASKNQGTEAFF.

V usage is TRBV7-9 and J usage is TRBJ1-2; D unclear. Trimming removed 1 base from V and 2 bases from J, with 8 bases in between. This CDR3 comprises 14 residues. Germline V CDR1 and CDR2: SEHNR, FQNEAQ (reference sequence). The CDR3 sequence: CASSLGSQNYGYTF. CDR3 nucleotides: TGTGCCAGCAGCTTAGGCTCCCAGAACTATGGCTACACCTTC.

The rearrangement joins TRBV4-2 to TRBJ2-5; possible D gene TRBD1, 5 bases. The CDR3 totals 14 residues. V was shortened by 5 bases and J by 5 bases, with 15 bases between the two germline ends. The germline CDR1 and CDR2 sequences are LGHNA and YNFKEQ. The CDR3 spells CASSLSRAPETQYF. The CDR3 DNA sequence: TGTGCCAGCAGCTTGAGCAGGGCTCCCGAGACCCAGTACTTC.

The rearrangement uses TRBV5-1 and TRBJ2-5, with a tentative D call TRBD2 (6 bases). Looked up from germline, CDR1 is SGHRS and CDR2 is YFSETQ. The ends were cut back, 0 bases at V and 5 bases at J, with 14 bases in the middle. The CDR3 has 15 residues. CDR3: CASSLEGAGFETQYF. Here the CDR3 DNA reads TGCGCCAGCAGCTTGGAAGGGGCGGGGTTCGAGACCCAGTACTTC. The full variable domain, completed using reference TRBV5-1 and TRBJ2-5, is KAGVTQTPRYLIKTRGQQVTLSCSPISGHRSVSWYQQTPGQGLQFLFEYFSETQRNKGNFPGRFSGRQFSNSRSEMNVSTLELGDSALYLCASSLEGAGFETQYFGPGTRLLVL.

The genes are TRBV4-3 and TRBJ2-2, with 7 positions matching TRBD1. Germline V lookup: CDR1 LGHNA, CDR2 YSLEER. The CDR3 has 14 amino acids. V shed 4 bases, J shed 3 bases, and the junction held 2 bases outside the gene matches. CDR3 nucleotides: TGCGCCAGCAGCCTCGGACAGGACACCGGGGAGCTGTTTTTT. Its protein is CASSLGQDTGELFF.

This clone was observed a handful of times. The V call is TRBV3-1 (or the pseudogene TRBV3-2), the J call TRBJ2-7, with 8 bases that match TRBD1. V shed 4 bases, J shed 2 bases, and the junction held 10 bases outside the gene matches. Germline CDR1 and CDR2: LGHDT and YNNKEL (reference sequence). This CDR3 spans 16 amino acids. CDR3 in DNA: TGTGCCAGCAGCCCTTCTTGGGACAGGCTAACCTACGAGCAGTACTTC. Its protein is CASSPSWDRLTYEQYF.

This sequence joins TRBV11-3 and TRBJ2-3; D may be TRBD2 (5 bases). Trimming took 3 bases from V and 2 from J, leaving 12 bases between them. This CDR3 contains 15 residues. Germline V gene sequence: CDR1 SGHNT, CDR2 YENEEA. For the CDR3, the DNA is TGTGCCAGCAGCTTCTTTGCTAGCCCCACAGATACGCAGTATTTT. Protein: CASSFFASPTDTQYF.

The genes are TRBV29-1 and TRBJ2-3, with D maybe TRBD2 (7 bases). Germline V gene data show CDR1 as SQVTM and CDR2 as ANQGSEA. The CDR3 has 16 amino acids. V dropped 5 bases and J dropped 3 bases, with 21 bases sitting between them. The CDR3 DNA sequence: TGCAGCGTTAACGGGAGGAGGGGGGGTCGGACAGATACGCAGTATTTT. It codes for CSVNGRRGGRTDTQYF.